This T cell receptor (beta chain) was recovered during a study of blood T cells in healthy people across ages. Researchers report isolating at least 7 million PBMCs per sample. The ends were cut back, 2 bases at V and 0 bases at J, with 8 bases in the middle. Germline loops: CDR1 MGHRA, CDR2 YSYEKL. CDR3 length: 15 residues. A J-beta primer mix and a sample-barcoded 5' primer were used in a second PCR of roughly 7 to 12 cycles. TCRdb processed the 5' RACE reads anew with MiXCR; each CDR3 protein has one entry. The sample gives roughly 1,500,000 distinct CDR3 sequences, almost 35% of which show up once; approximately 11% is in the top ten.

The receptor was derived from a woman in her thirties in good health. V is TRBV4-1 and J is TRBJ2-1; no clear D gene. Sequencing used blood. CDR3: CASSQREPSYNEQFF. The DNA for the CDR3 is TGCGCCAGCAGCCAAAGGGAACCCTCCTACAATGAGCAGTTCTTC.